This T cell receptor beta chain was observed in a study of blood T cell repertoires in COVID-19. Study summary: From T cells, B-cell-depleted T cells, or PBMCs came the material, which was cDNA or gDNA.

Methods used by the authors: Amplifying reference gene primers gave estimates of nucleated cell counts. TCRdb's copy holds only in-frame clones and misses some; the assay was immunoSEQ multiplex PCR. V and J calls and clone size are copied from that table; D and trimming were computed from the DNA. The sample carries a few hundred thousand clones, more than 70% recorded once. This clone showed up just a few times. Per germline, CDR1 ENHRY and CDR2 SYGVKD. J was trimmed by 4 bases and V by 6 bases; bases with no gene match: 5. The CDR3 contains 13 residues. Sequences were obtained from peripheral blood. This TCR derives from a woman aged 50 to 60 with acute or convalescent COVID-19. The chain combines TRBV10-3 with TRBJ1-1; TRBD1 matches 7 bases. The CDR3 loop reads CAIRLDRVTEAFF. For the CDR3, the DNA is TGTGCCATCAGGCTAGACAGGGTCACTGAAGCTTTCTTT.